Following are 23 T cell receptor beta chains from one sample sequenced in a study of cytomegalovirus exposure and HLA in healthy donors. PCR was performed using 60 Vbeta and 13 Jbeta primers. Libraries were prepared by immunoSEQ multiplex PCR; TCRdb keeps only in-frame clonotypes and omits some of them. The listing records 29,000 or so clones. Specimen: PBMCs. These receptors were collected from a man between 25 and 39 years old in good health and CMV-seronegative.

The chain is built from TRBV7-9 and TRBJ2-1; 12 nucleotides agree with TRBD1. The CDR3 length is 16 residues. V was pared by 2 bases and J by 5 bases, with 4 bases of the junction left unmatched. Germline CDR1 reads SEHNR; CDR2 reads FQNEAQ (reference sequence). CDR3 amino acids: CASSLPGQGAHNEQFF. DNA for the CDR3: TGTGCCAGCAGCTTACCGGGACAGGGGGCCCACAATGAGCAGTTCTTC. The variable domain in full, completed from reference TRBV7-9 and TRBJ2-1, reads DTGVSQNPRHKITKRGQNVTFRCDPISEHNRLYWYRQTLGQGPEFLTYFQNEAQLEKSRLLSDRFSAERPKGSFSTLEIQRTEQGDSAMYLCASSLPGQGAHNEQFFGPGTRLTVL.

This rearrangement joins TRBV19 to TRBJ2-1; 9 positions match TRBD2. The junction had 11 bases not matched to a gene; V was cut back by 0 bases and J by 8 bases. Germline V gene lookup returns CDR1 LNHDA and CDR2 SQIVND (reference sequence). CDR3 length: 17 residues. The CDR3 nucleotides read TGTGCCAGTAGTATAGATCTAGAGCTAGCGGGGCACTATGAGCAGTTCTTC. It codes for CASSIDLELAGHYEQFF. The full variable domain, in which reference TRBV19 and TRBJ2-1 provide the parts outside the CDR3, is DGGITQSPKYLFRKEGQNVTLSCEQNLNHDAMYWYRQDPGQGLRLIYYSQIVNDFQKGDIAEGYSVSREKKESFPLTVTSAQKNPTAFYLCASSIDLELAGHYEQFFGPGTRLTVL.

This chain connects TRBV5-5 to TRBJ1-2; 10 nucleotides align to TRBD1. CDR3 length: 15 residues. V shed 6 bases and J 8 bases; nucleotides not matched to a gene: 13. Germline CDR1 is SGHKS and CDR2 is YYEKEE (reference sequence). The chain's CDR3 is CASTIDLDRGRGYTF. The CDR3 DNA reads TGTGCCAGCACCATAGACCTCGACAGGGGGCGAGGCTACACCTTC.

The V gene is TRBV7-2, the J gene TRBJ1-1; weak D call: TRBD1 (5 bases). CDR1 and CDR2 from the germline V gene are SGHTA and FQGNSA. V was shortened by 1 base and J by 5 bases, with 14 bases between the two germline ends. The CDR3 extends over 15 amino acids. The CDR3 is CASSLGWGGRTEAFF. The DNA for the CDR3 is TGTGCCAGCAGCTTAGGATGGGGGGGAAGGACTGAAGCTTTCTTT.

The V gene is TRBV19, the J gene TRBJ2-1, with D possibly being TRBD2 (7 bases). This CDR3 contains 16 residues. CDR1 and CDR2 (germline): LNHDA, SQIVND (reference sequence). The germline V and J ends were trimmed by 4 bases and 6 bases, with 19 bases remaining between them. The CDR3 here is CASSKSPGEGFNEQFF. The DNA for the CDR3 is TGTGCCAGTAGTAAATCCCCAGGGGAGGGATTCAATGAGCAGTTCTTC.

The V gene is TRBV30, the J gene TRBJ2-7; D call uncertain. This CDR3 comprises 14 residues. From germline, CDR1 is GTSNPN and CDR2 SVGIG (reference sequence). The V gene lost 2 bases and the J gene lost 6 bases, with 17 bases spanning the gap. CDR3 nucleotide sequence: TGTGCCTGGAGTACTGGCAGGTCCTTGGGCGAGCAGTACTTC. This encodes CAWSTGRSLGEQYF. Filled out from reference TRBV30 and TRBJ2-7, the complete variable domain reads SQTIHQWPATLVQPVGSPLSLECTVEGTSNPNLYWYRQAAGRGLQLLFYSVGIGQISSEVPQNLSASRPQDRQFILSSKKLLLSDSGFYLCAWSTGRSLGEQYFGPGTRLTVT.

J is TRBJ2-1 and V is TRBV11-2; 14 nucleotides align to TRBD2. The length of the CDR3 is 16 residues. CDR1 and CDR2 from the germline V gene are SGHAT and FQNNGV. Unmatched junction bases numbered 6, after V lost 7 bases and J lost 4 bases. This chain's CDR3 is CASKRLAGGRYNEQFF. The CDR3 DNA sequence: TGTGCCAGCAAAAGACTAGCGGGAGGGAGATACAATGAGCAGTTCTTC. The variable domain in full, completed from reference TRBV11-2 and TRBJ2-1, reads EAGVAQSPRYKIIEKRQSVAFWCNPISGHATLYWYQQILGQGPKLLIQFQNNGVVDDSQLPKDRFSAERLKGVDSTLKIQPAKLEDSAVYLCASKRLAGGRYNEQFFGPGTRLTVL.

Notes on this clone: Other nucleotide sequences from this sample produce the same CDR3. The rearrangement links TRBV18 to TRBJ2-7, with D perhaps TRBD1 (5 bases). Trimming cost V 2 bases and J 2 bases, with 10 bases left between them. The CDR3 runs to 14 residues. CDR1 and CDR2 from the germline V gene are KGHSH and LQKENI. CDR3: CASSPGASTYEQYF. Written as DNA, the CDR3 is TGTGCCAGCTCACCAGGGGCCAGTACCTACGAGCAGTACTTC.

The rearrangement links TRBV11-3 to TRBJ1-6; D remains unclear. The CDR3 is 15 residues long. Trimming took 1 base from V and 7 from J, leaving 11 bases between them. CDR1 is SGHNT and CDR2 is YENEEA in the germline V gene. The CDR3 here is CASSLVAGRNSPLHF. For the CDR3, the DNA is TGTGCCAGCAGCTTAGTGGCAGGCAGAAATTCACCCCTCCACTTT.

The chain recombines TRBV27 with TRBJ2-7; TRBD2 matches 11 bases. The length of the CDR3 is 17 residues. V lost 5 bases and J lost 7; bases outside the gene matches: 16. In germline, CDR1 is MNHEY, CDR2 SMNVEV (reference sequence). CDR3 sequence: CASSPLSSGRAAWEQYF. The CDR3 bases are TGTGCCAGCAGTCCCCTAAGTAGCGGGAGGGCGGCGTGGGAGCAGTACTTC.

CDR3 DNA sequence: TGTGCCAGCAGCTTTGCCCCCGGGACAAGGGGCAGGACACCCCTCCACTTT. It translates to CASSFAPGTRGRTPLHF. The J gene is TRBJ1-6, the V gene TRBV27; weak D call: TRBD1 (6 bases). CDR3 length: 17 residues. Deletions cut 6 bases from V and 11 bases from J, with 26 bases between. In germline, CDR1 is MNHEY, CDR2 SMNVEV (reference sequence).

This chain uses TRBV2 with TRBJ2-7; D is undetermined. V was pared by 4 bases and J by 2 bases, with 9 bases between. In germline, CDR1 is SNHLY, CDR2 FYNNEI. CDR3 length equals 13 residues. In DNA, the CDR3 is TGTGCCAGCAGTGCGAGGCTCCCCTACGAGCAGTACTTC. Its translation is CASSARLPYEQYF.

The J gene is TRBJ2-1, the V gene TRBV10-3, with D tentatively TRBD1 (5 bases). CDR3 length equals 14 residues. The germline gives CDR1 ENHRY, CDR2 SYGVKD. Trimming took off 0 bases at V and 7 bases at J, with 10 bases between the two ends. Here the CDR3 DNA reads TGTGCCATCAGTGAGTCGACTCGACAGAATGAGCAGTTCTTC. Translated, it gives CAISESTRQNEQFF.

The J gene is TRBJ2-7, the V gene TRBV5-1; D is ambiguous. CDR3 length: 12 residues. CDR1 and CDR2 from the germline V gene are SGHRS and YFSETQ. Trimming took 7 bases from V and 7 from J, leaving 15 bases between them. CDR3 protein: CASLGPQLEQYF. CDR3 DNA: TGCGCCAGCCTTGGCCCCCAGTTAGAGCAGTACTTC.

The genes are TRBV11-1 and TRBJ2-5; a weak D match, TRBD1 (5 bases). Germline CDR1 is SGHAT and CDR2 is FQDESV (reference sequence). V was shortened by 8 bases and J by 2 bases, with 12 bases between the two germline ends. This CDR3 is built from 13 residues. CDR3 DNA sequence: TGTGCCAGCGGTAGGGGCAGACAAGAGACCCAGTACTTC. Its translation is CASGRGRQETQYF. Filled out from reference TRBV11-1 and TRBJ2-5, the complete variable domain reads EAEVAQSPRYKITEKSQAVAFWCDPISGHATLYWYRQILGQGPELLVQFQDESVVDDSQLPKDRFSAERLKGVDSTLKIQPAELGDSAMYLCASGRGRQETQYFGPGTRLLVL.

The V call is TRBV11-3, the J call TRBJ2-7; 9 bases line up with TRBD1. Germline CDR1 and CDR2: SGHNT and YENEEA. With 0 bases clipped from V and 12 bases from J, the junction kept 6 bases outside the gene matches. This CDR3 region has 13 residues. CDR3 coding DNA: TGTGCCAGCAGCTTAGAGGAGGGGACAGGGTCGTACTTC. Its translation is CASSLEEGTGSYF.

The V and J genes are TRBV5-1 and TRBJ2-5; 9 nucleotides line up with TRBD1. Germline V gene sequence: CDR1 SGHRS, CDR2 YFSETQ. V shed 3 bases, J shed 1 base, and the junction held 7 bases outside the gene matches. This CDR3 is built from 16 residues. The DNA of the CDR3 is TGCGCCAGCAGCTCAACAGGGGGCCTTAGCCAAGAGACCCAGTACTTC. It encodes CASSSTGGLSQETQYF.

This rearrangement joins TRBV19 to TRBJ2-7; 14 bases are a match to TRBD2. From germline, CDR1 is LNHDA and CDR2 SQIVND (reference sequence). The V segment lost 10 bases and the J segment 3 bases; nucleotides outside the gene matches: 8. The CDR3 is 15 amino acids. Written as DNA, the CDR3 is TGTGCCACCCAAGGACTAGCGGGAGGCTACTACGAGCAGTACTTC. Translating gives CATQGLAGGYYEQYF. The entire variable domain, with the rest obtained from reference TRBV19 and TRBJ2-7, is as follows: DGGITQSPKYLFRKEGQNVTLSCEQNLNHDAMYWYRQDPGQGLRLIYYSQIVNDFQKGDIAEGYSVSREKKESFPLTVTSAQKNPTAFYLCATQGLAGGYYEQYFGPGTRLTVT.

The chain uses TRBV5-4 and TRBJ1-4; the match to TRBD1 covers 10 bases. CDR1 is SGHNT and CDR2 is YYREEE in the germline V gene (reference sequence). This CDR3 contains 15 residues. J lost 8 bases, V lost 1 base, and 5 bases had no gene match. As DNA, the CDR3 is TGTGCCAGCAGCTTGTTTGTGGGACAGGGGGAAAAACTGTTTTTT. Protein product: CASSLFVGQGEKLFF. Filled out from reference TRBV5-4 and TRBJ1-4, the complete variable domain reads ETGVTQSPTHLIKTRGQQVTLRCSSQSGHNTVSWYQQALGQGPQFIFQYYREEENGRGNFPPRFSGLQFPNYSSELNVNALELDDSALYLCASSLFVGQGEKLFFGSGTQLSVL.

The V and J genes are TRBV15 and TRBJ2-3; D may be TRBD2 (6 bases). The CDR3 sequence is 15 residues long. Trimming took off 3 bases at V and 0 bases at J, with 10 bases between the two ends. The germline V gene has CDR1 LNHNV and CDR2 YYDKDF (reference sequence). CDR3 protein: CATSRGGRSTDTQYF. CDR3 DNA sequence: TGTGCCACCAGCAGGGGGGGACGGAGCACAGATACGCAGTATTTT.

The chain has TRBV15 and TRBJ2-4, with TRBD1 identical over 7 bases. Germline values: CDR1 LNHNV, CDR2 YYDKDF (reference sequence). J lost 8 bases, V lost 4 bases, and 11 bases had no gene match. This CDR3 comprises 15 residues. The CDR3 spells CATSKAREGADIQYF. CDR3 nucleotide sequence: TGTGCCACCAGCAAAGCGCGCGAGGGGGCAGACATTCAGTACTTC. The full variable domain, completed using reference TRBV15 and TRBJ2-4, is DAMVIQNPRYQVTQFGKPVTLSCSQTLNHNVMYWYQQKSSQAPKLLFHYYDKDFNNEADTPDNFQSRRPNTSFCFLDIRSPGLGDTAMYLCATSKAREGADIQYFGAGTRLSVL.

The chain is built from TRBV9 and TRBJ2-7; D remains unclear. V was trimmed by 3 bases and J by 1 base, leaving 11 bases between them. CDR3 length equals 14 residues. Germline V gene sequence: CDR1 SGDLS, CDR2 YYNGEE. CDR3 region: CASSARQYSYEQYF. CDR3 nucleotides: TGTGCCAGCAGCGCCCGACAATATTCCTACGAGCAGTACTTC.

The gene calls are TRBV5-3 and TRBJ2-5, with D possibly matching TRBD2 (5 bases). The J call may be faulty, since TRBJ2-7 better matches the DNA end. TRBV5-3 is annotated as an ORF whose role is uncertain. There are 13 residues in the CDR3. This chain's CDR3 is CARSPFGLYEQYF. CDR3 bases: TGTGCCAGAAGCCCTTTTGGACTTTACGAGCAGTACTTC.